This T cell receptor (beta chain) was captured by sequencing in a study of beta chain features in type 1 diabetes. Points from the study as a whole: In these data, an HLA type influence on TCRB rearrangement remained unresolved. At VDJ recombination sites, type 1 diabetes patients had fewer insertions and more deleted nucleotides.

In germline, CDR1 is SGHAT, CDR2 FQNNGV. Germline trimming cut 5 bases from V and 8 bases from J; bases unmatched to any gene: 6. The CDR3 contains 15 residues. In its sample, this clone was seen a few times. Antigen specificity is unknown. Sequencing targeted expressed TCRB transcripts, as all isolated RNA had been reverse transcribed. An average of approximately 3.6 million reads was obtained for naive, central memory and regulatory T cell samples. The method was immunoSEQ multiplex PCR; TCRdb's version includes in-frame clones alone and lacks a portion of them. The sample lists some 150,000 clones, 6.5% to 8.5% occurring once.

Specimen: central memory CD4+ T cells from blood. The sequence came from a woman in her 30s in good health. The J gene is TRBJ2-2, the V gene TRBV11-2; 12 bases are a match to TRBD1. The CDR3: CASSDGTGGSGELFF. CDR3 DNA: TGTGCCAGCAGCGACGGGACAGGGGGCTCGGGGGAGCTGTTTTTT. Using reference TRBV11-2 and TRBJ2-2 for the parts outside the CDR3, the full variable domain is EAGVAQSPRYKIIEKRQSVAFWCNPISGHATLYWYQQILGQGPKLLIQFQNNGVVDDSQLPKDRFSAERLKGVDSTLKIQPAKLEDSAVYLCASSDGTGGSGELFFGEGSRLTVL.